Each of the 23 T cell receptor beta chains below was sequenced from the same sample in a study of regulatory T cells in long-lasting Graves disease. Arm-PCR of CDR3 regions with iRepertoire HTBI primers generated TCR beta libraries. TCRdb reanalysed the multiplex PCR reads using MiXCR and keeps one entry per CDR3 protein. Here the sample spans around 480,000 distinct CDR3 sequences, 15% to 20% being singletons. Regarding time point: newly diagnosed GD, antithyroid drugs for less than 3 months. Isolated PBMC RNA provided the starting material for the TCR library. This same sample was also part of a study on T cells in Graves' hyperthyroidism and ophthalmopathy.

Sequenced here: peripheral blood mononuclear cells (PBMCs), sampled at new diagnosis, from a patient treated with antithyroid drugs. The source is a middle-aged man with Graves disease.

This clonotype has a handful of counts. The chain uses TRBV5-5 and TRBJ2-3; unclear D gene. This CDR3 spans 16 amino acids. Germline CDR1 is SGHKS and CDR2 is YYEKEE (reference sequence). V was trimmed by 0 bases and J by 2 bases, leaving 13 bases between them. CDR3 protein: CASSLGRSDPTDTQYF. As DNA, the CDR3 is TGTGCCAGCAGCTTGGGCCGTTCCGACCCCACAGATACGCAGTATTTT.

The V and J genes are TRBV20-1 and TRBJ1-2; D may be TRBD1 (5 bases). Germline loops: CDR1 DFQATT, CDR2 SNEGSKA (reference sequence). Trimming pared 6 bases from V and 10 bases from J, leaving 21 bases between. The CDR3 totals 13 residues. The CDR3 DNA follows: TGCAGTGCACAAACGGGGGGTTGGGATGACTACACCTTC. Translation: CSAQTGGWDDYTF.

The chain is built from TRBV2 and TRBJ2-7, with 9 bases matching TRBD1. Germline CDR1 reads SNHLY; CDR2 reads FYNNEI. The CDR3 length is 14 residues. J lost 7 bases, V lost 6 bases, and 10 bases had no gene match. The CDR3 nucleotides read TGTGCCAGCAGACCCACGGGACAGGGTGGGGAGCAGTACTTC. This encodes CASRPTGQGGEQYF.

Points on this clonotype: Being one base from a much bigger clone, this may be a read error. The chain carries TRBV6-1 and TRBJ2-7; TRBD2 matches 9 bases. From germline, CDR1 is MNHNS and CDR2 SASEGT. The CDR3 spans 13 residues. CDR3 residues: CASSDLSGGEQYF. CDR3 nucleotides: TGCGCCAGCAGTGATCTTAGCGGGGGCGAGCAGTACTTC.

This clonotype occurred a few times. The chain carries TRBV19 and TRBJ2-1, with 13 bases fitting TRBD2. V dropped 7 bases and J dropped 4; count of bases not matched to a gene: 10. The germline V gene encodes CDR1 LNHDA and CDR2 SQIVND (reference sequence). This CDR3 comprises 17 residues. The CDR3 nucleotides read TGTGCCAGTACTCCGGGACTAGCGGGACGGAAATACAATGAGCAGTTCTTC. Its translation: CASTPGLAGRKYNEQFF.

The DNA for the CDR3 is TGCAGCGTTGACTGGGGCGGGGGGGGCGAGCAGTACTTC. Encoded protein: CSVDWGGGGEQYF. The genes are TRBV29-1 and TRBJ2-7, with 9 bases matching TRBD2. Germline loops: CDR1 SQVTM, CDR2 ANQGSEA. This CDR3 has 13 residues. V trimming: 3 bases; J trimming: 6 bases; junction bases outside the gene matches: 6.

This clonotype was detected a few times. The V gene is TRBV7-9, the J gene TRBJ1-4; D unresolved. This CDR3 has 12 amino acids. Germline V lookup: CDR1 SEHNR, CDR2 FQNEAQ (reference sequence). V was cut by 5 bases and J by 7 bases, with 8 bases left in between. The CDR3 spells CASSGMGEKLFF. CDR3 DNA: TGTGCCAGCAGCGGGATGGGTGAAAAACTGTTTTTT. Variable domain in full (rest from reference TRBV7-9 and TRBJ1-4): DTGVSQNPRHKITKRGQNVTFRCDPISEHNRLYWYRQTLGQGPEFLTYFQNEAQLEKSRLLSDRFSAERPKGSFSTLEIQRTEQGDSAMYLCASSGMGEKLFFGSGTQLSVL.

A few counts support this clonotype. The rearrangement joins TRBV4-1 to TRBJ2-7; 15 nucleotides match TRBD2. J gave up 4 bases and V 1 base, and 5 bases lay outside the gene matches. Germline V gene data show CDR1 as MGHRA and CDR2 as YSYEKL. The CDR3 spans 17 residues. Here the CDR3 reads CASSQVRTSGRAYEQYF. In DNA form, the CDR3 reads TGCGCCAGCAGCCAAGTTAGGACTAGCGGGAGGGCGTACGAGCAGTACTTC.

Many counts were recorded for this clonotype. V and J are TRBV11-2 and TRBJ2-5, with D possibly matching TRBD1 (7 bases). The CDR3 extends over 16 amino acids. Trimming stripped 0 bases from V and 2 bases from J, with 13 bases between. Per germline, CDR1 SGHAT and CDR2 FQNNGV. In DNA, the CDR3 is TGTGCCAGCAGCTTAGAGCGGGACAGATATCAAGAGACCCAGTACTTC. This sequence encodes CASSLERDRYQETQYF.

This clonotype was detected ten times or more. V and J are TRBV2 and TRBJ2-3; TRBD1 agrees at 7 bases. V was pared by 7 bases and J by 0 bases, with 19 bases of the junction left unmatched. Germline V gene sequence: CDR1 SNHLY, CDR2 FYNNEI. CDR3 length equals 19 residues. The CDR3 DNA reads as TGTGCCAGCAAGTATACTCGGACAGGAGTCGATACTAGCACAGATACGCAGTATTTT. Its protein is CASKYTRTGVDTSTDTQYF.

The rearrangement joins TRBV27 to TRBJ1-1; no clear D gene. This CDR3 is built from 14 residues. The germline V gene encodes CDR1 MNHEY and CDR2 SMNVEV (reference sequence). V was clipped by 10 bases and J by 8 bases, with 23 bases between them. The CDR3 protein is CAIRKNREAKEAFF. The CDR3 DNA follows: TGTGCCATCCGAAAGAACCGGGAAGCAAAGGAAGCTTTCTTT.

This clonotype was seen repeatedly, ten times or more. This chain connects TRBV20-1 to TRBJ2-3, with D perhaps matching TRBD2 (5 bases). V lost 3 bases, J lost 0 bases, and 10 bases lay in between. The germline gives CDR1 DFQATT, CDR2 SNEGSKA (reference sequence). This CDR3 contains 14 residues. The DNA for the CDR3 is TGCAGTGCTAGGGGCGGGCACAGCACAGATACGCAGTATTTT. It is translated as CSARGGHSTDTQYF.

This clonotype appeared a few times. The V gene is TRBV4-1, the J gene TRBJ1-2; 7 bases are shared with TRBD1. Germline CDR1 is MGHRA and CDR2 is YSYEKL. This CDR3 has 13 amino acids. After removal of 2 bases from V and 8 bases from J, the junction contained 5 bases not matched to a gene. The CDR3 here is CASSQWTGDGYTF. In nucleotides, the CDR3 is TGCGCCAGCAGCCAATGGACAGGCGACGGCTACACCTTC.

The CDR3 region has the DNA TGCAGCGTTCCTGATGACATACGGGGCACAGATACGCAGTATTTT. Amino acid sequence: CSVPDDIRGTDTQYF. The V gene is TRBV29-1, the J gene TRBJ2-3; D gene uncertain. This CDR3 spans 15 amino acids. V was clipped by 5 bases and J by 1 base, with 16 bases between them. Germline loops: CDR1 SQVTM, CDR2 ANQGSEA.

This clonotype was seen a few times. This chain uses TRBV20-1 with TRBJ2-1; a possible D gene is TRBD1 (6 bases). The CDR3 has 15 residues. The germline V gene has CDR1 DFQATT and CDR2 SNEGSKA (reference sequence). Trimming shortened V by 0 bases and J by 9 bases, and 18 bases separated the two germline ends. CDR3 loop: CSARDLRGNWAEQFF. As DNA, the CDR3 is TGCAGTGCTAGAGATCTCAGGGGTAATTGGGCTGAGCAGTTCTTC.

The CDR3 DNA reads TGTGCCAGCAGCCGACCGGGGGACAGGGATCTTCCTTACTTC. It specifies CASSRPGDRDLPYF. V and J are TRBV7-9 and TRBJ2-7; TRBD1 aligns across 9 bases. J lost 13 bases, V lost 5 bases, and 15 bases had no gene match. Per germline, CDR1 SEHNR and CDR2 FQNEAQ (reference sequence). The CDR3 is 14 amino acids.

This clonotype was seen ten or more times. At one end, the junction sequence differs from germline, possibly due to a read error. This chain links TRBV5-1 with TRBJ2-2, with TRBD2 matching 10 bases. Germline CDR1 SGHRS, CDR2 YFSETQ. This CDR3 is 15 amino acids long. CDR3 protein: CASSLGLARAGELFF. The CDR3 DNA is TGTGCCAGCAGCTTGGGACTAGCGAGGGCCGGGGAGCTGTTTTTT. Based on the CDR3 plus reference TRBV5-1 and TRBJ2-2, the full variable domain is KAGVTQTPRYLIKTRGQQVTLSCSPISGHRSVSWYQQTPGQGLQFLFEYFSETQRNKGNFPGRFSGRQFSNSRSEMNVSTLELGDSALYLCASSLGLARAGELFFGEGSRLTVL.

Many counts were recorded for this clonotype. The genes are TRBV3-1 and TRBJ2-7; 8 nucleotides match TRBD1. Germline values: CDR1 LGHDT, CDR2 YNNKEL (reference sequence). The CDR3 spans 15 residues. V was pared by 4 bases and J by 5 bases, with 10 bases of the junction left unmatched. The CDR3 loop reads CASSPIGQGLHEQYF. The CDR3 DNA follows: TGTGCCAGCAGCCCCATTGGACAGGGTCTCCACGAGCAGTACTTC.

This clonotype was observed many times. One end of the junction is discordant with germline, which a read error may explain. The chain recombines TRBV20-1 with TRBJ2-7, with D unclear. The CDR3 is 12 amino acids. Germline CDR1 DFQATT, CDR2 SNEGSKA (reference sequence). The CDR3 region has the DNA TGCAGTGCTAGAGAAATCGCCTACGTGCAGTACTTC. Its protein product is CSAREIAYVQYF.

CDR3 sequence (DNA): TGTGCCAGCAGGATTAGCGGGTCGGCTTACGAGCAGTACTTC. Amino acids: CASRISGSAYEQYF. The gene calls are TRBV6-1 and TRBJ2-7, with TRBD2 identical over 7 bases. Trimming took 6 bases from V and 4 from J; bases not matched to a gene: 9. Germline CDR1 reads MNHNS; CDR2 reads SASEGT. CDR3 length: 14 amino acids.

The gene calls are TRBV5-1 and TRBJ2-2; 8 nucleotides agree with TRBD2. V lost 4 bases and J lost 7; bases outside the gene matches: 6. Germline CDR1 reads SGHRS; CDR2 reads YFSETQ. The CDR3 has 14 residues. The CDR3 region is CASSRSGSNGELFF. In DNA, the CDR3 is TGCGCCAGCAGCAGAAGCGGGAGCAACGGGGAGCTGTTTTTT.

There are many counts of this clonotype. The chain is built from TRBV28 and TRBJ1-5, with 7 bases lining up with TRBD1. The ends lost 5 bases at V and 5 bases at J; junction bases unmatched: 9. This CDR3 contains 15 residues. From germline, CDR1 is MDHEN and CDR2 SYDVKM. This chain's CDR3 is CASSPLDRVHQPQHF. The CDR3, as DNA: TGTGCCAGCAGTCCTCTCGACAGGGTGCATCAGCCCCAGCATTTT. The whole variable domain, filled in from reference TRBV28 and TRBJ1-5, reads DVKVTQSSRYLVKRTGEKVFLECVQDMDHENMFWYRQDPGLGLRLIYFSYDVKMKEKGDIPEGYSVSREKKERFSLILESASTNQTSMYLCASSPLDRVHQPQHFGDGTRLSIL.

This clonotype was seen ten or more times. This chain connects TRBV7-9 to TRBJ2-3; TRBD2 agrees at 13 bases. The germline CDR1 and CDR2 sequences are SEHNR and FQNEAQ (reference sequence). CDR3 size: 15 residues. V gave up 4 bases and J gave up 4 bases; unmatched junction bases: 2. CDR3 region: CASSWTSGRPDTQYF. In nucleotides, the CDR3 is TGTGCCAGCAGCTGGACTAGCGGGAGACCAGATACGCAGTATTTT.